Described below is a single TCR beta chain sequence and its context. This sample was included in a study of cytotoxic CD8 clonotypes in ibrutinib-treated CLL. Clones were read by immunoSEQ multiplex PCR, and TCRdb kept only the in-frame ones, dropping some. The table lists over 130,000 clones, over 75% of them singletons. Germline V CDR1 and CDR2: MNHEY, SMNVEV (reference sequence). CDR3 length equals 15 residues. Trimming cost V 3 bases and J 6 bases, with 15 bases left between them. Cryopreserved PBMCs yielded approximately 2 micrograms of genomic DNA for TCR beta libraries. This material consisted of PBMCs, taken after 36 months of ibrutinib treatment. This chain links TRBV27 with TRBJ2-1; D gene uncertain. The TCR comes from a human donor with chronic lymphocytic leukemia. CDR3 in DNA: TGTGCCAGCAGTTTGTCCCGTCCCTACCCCAATGAGCAGTTCTTC. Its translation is CASSLSRPYPNEQFF.